A selection of T cell receptor beta chains follows, all from one sample in a study of cytomegalovirus exposure and HLA in healthy donors. Produced via immunoSEQ multiplex PCR; TCRdb's table is partial and in-frame only. Of about 90,000 clones listed, 55% to 70% are singletons. The sample comprised PBMCs. The receptor source for this set is a woman between 50 and 59 years old in good health and CMV-seropositive. Both conserved end residues are part of each CDR3. Fields, in order: J gene, clone size, D gene, V gene, CDR3 DNA, CDR3 protein. A D gene is named only where the DNA matches it firmly. Expanded clones are given a class, and other clones once, few, many or no size at all.

TRBJ1-1 few - TRBV6-6 TGTGCCAGCAGCCGTGGGGACGGGAGTCTGGGCACTGAAGCTTTCTTT CASSRGDGSLGTEAFF
TRBJ2-7 many - TRBV7-9 TGTGCCAGCAGCTTCCGCGAGTTCTACGAGCAGTACTTC CASSFREFYEQYF
TRBJ2-5 - TRBD1 TRBV9 TGTGCCAGCAGCTCCCTAGGGGGACAGGGGTGGGAGACCCAGTACTTC CASSSLGGQGWETQYF
TRBJ2-7 - TRBD1 TRBV2 TGTGCCAGCAGGACAGGACAGGGGATCTACGAGCAGTACTTC CASRTGQGIYEQYF
TRBJ2-2 - TRBD2 TRBV5-1 TGCGCCAGCAGCTACCCGGGACTAGCGGGGACCGGGGAGCTGTTTTTT CASSYPGLAGTGELFF
TRBJ2-1 - - TRBV14 TGTGCCAGCAGCCAAGGATCGGGGGAGCAGTTCTTC CASSQGSGEQFF
TRBJ2-2 - - TRBV28 TGTGCCAGCAGTTTGTCCGGCACCGGGGAGCTGTTTTTT CASSLSGTGELFF
TRBJ1-2 - TRBD1 TRBV28 TGTGCCAGCAGCCTCCATGGGACAGGGGGCGGGGGCTATGGCTACACCTTC CASSLHGTGGGGYGYTF
TRBJ2-2 - TRBD1 TRBV19 TGTGCCAGTAGCCCAGGGGGATCGAACACCGGGGAGCTGTTTTTT CASSPGGSNTGELFF
TRBJ2-7 - TRBD1 TRBV7-8 TGTGCCAGCAGCGCGCGACAGGGGTACGAGCAGTACTTC CASSARQGYEQYF
TRBJ1-1 - TRBD1 TRBV7-8 TGTGCCAGCAGCTTAGGGTACAGGGGGGGAACTGAAGCTTTCTTT CASSLGYRGGTEAFF
TRBJ1-5 - - TRBV2 TGTGCCAGCAGGACAGATAGCAATCAGCCCCAGCATTTT CASRTDSNQPQHF
TRBJ2-2 - TRBD1 TRBV6-5 TGTGCCAGCAGTTCCCTGGACAGGCCCACCGGGGAGCTGTTTTTT CASSSLDRPTGELFF
TRBJ2-1 - - TRBV4-3 TGCGCCAGCAGCCACGTTGACCTAGGCGAGCAGTTCTTC CASSHVDLGEQFF
TRBJ2-5 - - TRBV6-1 TGTGCCAGCAGTGAATACTACCCGGAGACCCAGTACTTC CASSEYYPETQYF
TRBJ1-2 - - TRBV28 TGTGCCAGCAGGCCAACCAACCCTATCTATGGCTACACCTTC CASRPTNPIYGYTF
TRBJ2-4 - - TRBV27 TGTGCCAGCAGTTCCTCAGTTTACACCAAAAACATTCAGTACTTC CASSSSVYTKNIQYF
TRBJ2-3 - - TRBV19 TGTGCCAGTAGTGATACAGGGTTTGCCACAGATACGCAGTATTTT CASSDTGFATDTQYF
TRBJ2-7 few TRBD2 TRBV6-1 TGTGCCAGCAGGCTCGTAGCGGGGGTATACGAGCAGTACTTC CASRLVAGVYEQYF
TRBJ1-2 - TRBD1 TRBV27 TGTGCCAGCGGGTACGGGACAGATTATGGCTACACCTTC CASGYGTDYGYTF
TRBJ1-3 - - TRBV11-2 TGTGCCAGCAGCTTAGTGGAGGGAAACACCATATATTTT CASSLVEGNTIYF
TRBJ1-4 - TRBD1 TRBV7-9 TGTGCCAGCAGCTTAGGGGACAGGGGGCATCGGGAAAAACTGTTTTTT CASSLGDRGHREKLFF
TRBJ2-3 - - TRBV7-8 TGTGCCAGCAGATTTGGCGGGGCAACAGATACGCAGTATTTT CASRFGGATDTQYF
TRBJ2-3 few TRBD1 TRBV5-6 TGTGCCAGCAGCTTCCTAGGACAGGGACCCACAGATACGCAGTATTTT CASSFLGQGPTDTQYF
TRBJ1-2 - - TRBV28 TGTGCCAGCAGGCCGACAGTTTATGGCTACACCTTC CASRPTVYGYTF
TRBJ1-5 - - TRBV6-1 TGTGCCAGCAGTGAAGGCAGGGCTGTGGGTCAGCCCCAGCATTTT CASSEGRAVGQPQHF
TRBJ1-2 few TRBD1 TRBV7-3 TGTGCCAGCAGCGCCTCGACAGGGGAAGGCTACACCTTC CASSASTGEGYTF
TRBJ1-3 few TRBD1 TRBV27 TGTGCCAGGCACCGGGACAGGGGGAAAGGAAACACCATATATTTT CARHRDRGKGNTIYF
TRBJ1-6 - - TRBV5-6 TGTGCCAGCAGCTGGAGGGAAAAAAATTCACCCCTCCACTTT CASSWREKNSPLHF
TRBJ2-1 - TRBD2 TRBV6-5 TGTGCCAGCAGTTACTCTAGCGGGAGCCACAATGAGCAGTTCTTC CASSYSSGSHNEQFF
TRBJ2-7 - TRBD1 TRBV4-3 TGCGCCAGCAGCCAAACGACAGGGTCCATTTCATCGGTCTACGAGCAGTACTTC CASSQTTGSISSVYEQYF
TRBJ1-4 - TRBD1 TRBV6-1 TGTGCCAGCAGTGAATGGGGGACGGGGGACAGTAATGAAAAACTGTTTTTT CASSEWGTGDSNEKLFF
TRBJ2-5 - TRBD1 TRBV5-8 TGTGCCAGCAGCGGCCGGGACAGGGGATTGAAGACCCAGTACTTC CASSGRDRGLKTQYF
TRBJ2-7 - - TRBV19 TGTGCCAGTAGTAAGACTTTCCTATCCTACGAGCAGTACTTC CASSKTFLSYEQYF
TRBJ2-7 - - TRBV28 TGTGCCAGCAGTTTAACGGGATCAGGTTACGAGCAGTACTTC CASSLTGSGYEQYF
TRBJ1-2 once - TRBV5-1 TGCGCCAGCAGCTTGGAGGGACAAGGGGATATCTATGGCTACACCTTC CASSLEGQGDIYGYTF
TRBJ1-4 - - TRBV5-1 TGCGCCAGCAGCTTCGCAGGGGAAACAACTAATGAAAAACTGTTTTTT CASSFAGETTNEKLFF
TRBJ2-5 - TRBD2 TRBV7-9 TGTGCCAGCAGCTTAACCGATGGGGGGGTCGGGGAGACCCAGTACTTC CASSLTDGGVGETQYF
TRBJ1-1 - - TRBV29-1 TGCAGCGTTCCCAAACAGGACAGTGAAGCTTTCTTT CSVPKQDSEAFF
TRBJ1-2 - - TRBV2 TGTGCCACCCAACCTGGGGGGGTCTATGGCTACACCTTC CATQPGGVYGYTF
TRBJ1-1 - - TRBV21-1 TGTGCCAGCAGCACTTGGCCCCACACTGAAGCTTTCTTT CASSTWPHTEAFF
TRBJ1-6 - TRBD1 TRBV28 TGTGCCAGCATTCCGGGACAGGGACTTTATAATTCACCCCTCCACTTT CASIPGQGLYNSPLHF
TRBJ2-7 few TRBD1 TRBV5-1 TGCGCCAGCAGCTCGGACAGGGAGCTCTACGAGCAGTACTTC CASSSDRELYEQYF
TRBJ2-1 - - TRBV28 TGTGCCAGCAGTTTCCCGGGGATACTCAACAATGAGCAGTTCTTC CASSFPGILNNEQFF
TRBJ1-2 few - TRBV25-1 TGTGCCAGCAGTGAAGTTGGGGTGACAGGTGGCTACACCTTC CASSEVGVTGGYTF
TRBJ2-5 - - TRBV19 TGTGCCAGTACTTCCCCCGAGTCGGGAGAGACCCAGTACTTC CASTSPESGETQYF
TRBJ1-3 - - TRBV16 TGTGCCAGCAGCACGGACAGAAAACAGGGAAACACCATATATTTT CASSTDRKQGNTIYF
TRBJ1-5 - - TRBV19 TGTGCCAGTAGTATAGCCCGTTATCAGCCCCAGCATTTT CASSIARYQPQHF
TRBJ2-5 - TRBD2 TRBV7-2 TGTGCCAGCAGCTGGTCCCTAGCGGGGGTCGGGGAGACCCAGTACTTC CASSWSLAGVGETQYF
TRBJ2-7 - - TRBV18 TGTGCCAGCTCGTCTTTCCGGGACTCCTACGAGCAGTACTTC CASSSFRDSYEQYF
TRBJ1-3 - - TRBV2 TGTGCCAGCAGTGGTCTTGTAGAGGGAAAATTTTCAAACACCATATATTTT CASSGLVEGKFSNTIYF
TRBJ2-7 - - TRBV15 TGTGCCACCAGCAGAGAGCGGACAGTTTTTAACTCCTACGAGCAGTACTTC CATSRERTVFNSYEQYF
TRBJ2-7 - - TRBV6-5 TGTGCCATCAAGCCGGACACCTCCTACGAGCAGTACTTC CAIKPDTSYEQYF
TRBJ1-6 few TRBD1 TRBV27 TGTGCCAGCAGTTTATGGGGACAGCAGGCACCCCTCCACTTT CASSLWGQQAPLHF
TRBJ2-7 - - TRBV27 TGTGCCAGCAGTTTATTAGGGGCCCACGAGCAGTACTTC CASSLLGAHEQYF